This TCR beta chain originates from a study of blood T cell repertoires in COVID-19 (dated by TCRdb to between 2020 and 2021). Broadly, across the study: Samples from collaborators originated in the United States, Italy and Spain and spanned both the acute and convalescent phases of COVID-19. The material from the prospective study consisted of cDNA or gDNA derived from T cells, B-cell-depleted T cells, or PBMCs. Deeply sampled blood TCRbeta repertoires from subjects exposed to, actively infected with, or recovered from COVID-19 were included in the dataset. The repertoires were made available in a free public database intended to serve as a resource for research on the immune response to SARS-CoV-2. Samples were obtained from the ongoing ImmuneRACE study (first 160 participants) and from roughly 1,300 subjects provided by 6 global collaborators. Nearly every sample came with metadata listing a de-identified subject ID, COVID-19 status, age in years and sex. Where available, HLA class I and class II types were taken from metadata supplied by the sample provider and were not determined by assay-based typing.

The paper as a whole reports these results and caveats: The amount of clinical and demographic metadata varied by source and participant and was provided uncurated.

Regarding this clone: This receptor's antigen is unknown. No quality values exist for individual bases; no much larger clone is one base distant.

One collaborating source in Seattle enrolled patients during active infection and followed them longitudinally through the course of disease. Each collaborating institution followed its own protocols to collect whole blood in K2EDTA tubes. For TCRbeta analysis, collaborator samples were shipped as frozen whole blood, as isolated PBMCs, or as DNA extracted from either sample type. For CDR1 and CDR2, the germline V gene lists SGHRS and YFSETQ. Trimming costs V 4 bases and J 7 bases, and their ends lie 12 bases apart. CDR3 length: 13 amino acids, cysteine to phenylalanine. Only the CDR3 DNA stays, 39 bases, in frame from base 1. TCRbeta CDR3 regions were amplified from genomic DNA by means of the immunoSEQ Assay, a bias-controlled multiplex PCR. As for the authors' bioinformatics: Within the assay, amplification of reference gene primers was used to estimate how many nucleated cells each sample contained. Sequence reads were collapsed and filtered to measure the absolute abundance of every unique TCRbeta CDR3 rearrangement. Productive Simpson clonality was computed per sample as the square root of Simpson's diversity index over productive rearrangements. TCRdb holds this immuneACCESS table with in-frame rearrangements only. Some clones are missing; in checked studies, unresolved V genes explain under half, and the rest has no known cause. Clonal size and the V and J genes are those of that table, whereas D and trimming came from the DNA. The sample data list tens of thousands of clones, and around 91% of these were observed just once. Around 0.52% of the sample is in the top ten clones.

The receptor chain draws on TRBV5-1 and TRBJ2-1, with no D gene named confidently. The origin of this receptor is a man aged 50-60 years with COVID-19, enrolled during active disease. The specimen sequenced was peripheral blood. For the CDR3, the sequence is CASSPQTENEQFF. At the DNA level, the sequence is TGCGCCAGCAGCCCCCAGACTGAGAATGAGCAGTTCTTC.